Below, one T cell receptor (beta chain) is given with its context. Only a few counts were recorded for this clonotype. Its antigen remains undetermined. Base qualities are not at hand, and no much larger clone is one base apart. The data stem from a study of T-cell memory formation after mild COVID-19 (dated by TCRdb to 2020 to 2022). Some background on the complete study: TCR sequence clusters from the two donors were largely donor specific. T-cell clones expanding and contracting after mild COVID-19 in two donors were tracked by longitudinal TCRalpha and TCRbeta repertoire sequencing. The cohort comprised two young, previously healthy adult volunteers, one female and one male. Summary of the overall study and its limitations: Only two mild cases were covered in the study, and larger cohorts including severe cases with pre-infection samples were considered necessary. Contracting CD4+ clones turned up mainly in the CM and EM memory subsets, whereas EMRA was where CD8+ clones were enriched. Some responding clones were detected in pre-infection memory, which suggested that pre-existing cross-reactive memory T cells had joined the SARS-CoV-2 response. Balanced CD4/CD8 phenotypes were observed for clones contracting from day 15 to 85, whereas a bias towards CD4+ was observed for a second wave of clones expanding from day 15 to 37. The second-wave clones that peaked on day 37 were not confirmed to be SARS-CoV-2 specific.

TCRdb lists the instrument as Illumina NovaSeq 6000. TCRalpha and TCRbeta cDNA libraries were built by 5'RACE with constant-segment primers, adding sample barcodes and unique molecular identifiers. RNA was extracted from every sample with Trizol reagent. Amplification of the libraries took two PCR steps, and the second step added a second sample barcode plus Illumina TruSeq adapters. Libraries were sequenced on an Illumina NovaSeq with 2 x 150 bp paired-end reads. The authors' analysis ran thus. With migec v1.2.7, reads were demultiplexed and then collapsed into UMI-guided consensus sequences. With mixcr v2.1.11, UMI consensuses were aligned to TRA and TRB V and J templates and assembled into clonotypes. A clonotype was counted as expanded or contracted only when both edgeR and NoisET called the clonotype significant, with the noise models trained on biological replicates. For edgeR calls, the cutoffs were a false discovery rate-adjusted p below 0.01 and a log2 fold-change threshold of 1. PCA with hierarchical clustering of max-normalized trajectories of the 1000 most abundant clonotypes was used as exploratory dynamics analysis. Separately sequenced CD4+ and CD8+ repertoires were used to assign a CD4 or CD8 phenotype to each responding clone. The public reads were reprocessed in TCRdb via fastp at Q25 and MiXCR, keeping in-frame beta chains. Each entry is one CDR3 protein sequence, shown with its most common DNA and genes. V and J calls and clone size were set by TCRdb, not the authors. This sample is represented by fewer than 350,000 distinct CDR3 sequences; roughly 8% of them were singletons. The top ten clonotypes cover 20% to 25% of the sample.

PBMCs were isolated by Ficoll-Paque density gradient centrifugation. Based on the germline V gene, the CDR1 and CDR2 sequences are MGHRA and YSYEKL. At the junction V is shortened by 4 bases and J by 4 bases; bases outside the gene matches: 5. The CDR3 goes from the cysteine to the phenylalanine over 15 residues. Of all the DNA, just the CDR3 is kept, 45 bases in frame from base 1. Material: PBMCs or a T cell subset sorted from them (not recorded which). The receptor's source is a man aged 18 to 30 who had mild COVID-19 (a few samples of this study predate the infection). The sample titles of this study are shuffled in the database, so cell type and time point are left out; the donor was told from shared clones. Recombination joined TRBV4-1 with TRBJ2-1; TRBD1 matches 9 bases in the middle. The nucleotide sequence is given as TGCGCCAGCAGCCGGACAGGGGCGGAGTACAATGAGCAGTTCTTC. This translates into CASSRTGAEYNEQFF.